This entry describes one T cell receptor beta chain. These data belong to a study of blood T cell repertoires in COVID-19. Background on the study: The analysed material was cDNA or gDNA that came from T cells, B-cell-depleted T cells, or PBMCs.

Authors' analysis steps: Amplification with reference gene primers provided the estimates of nucleated cell counts. Data came from immunoSEQ multiplex PCR; TCRdb stores just in-frame clones and leaves some out. The V and J calls and clone size are taken from that table; D and trimming were inferred from the DNA. This sample has 65,000 to 85,000 clones, with more than 75% found just once. Germline V gene sequence: CDR1 SGHTA, CDR2 FQGNSA. The CDR3 has 13 amino acids. The V end was cut by 1 base, the J end by 4 bases, with 7 bases between. The rearrangement links TRBV7-2 to TRBJ1-2; no reliable D call. The receptor was derived from a human donor in a cohort sampled during active COVID-19. The sequencing input was peripheral blood. The CDR3 here is CASSLESTYGYTF. In nucleotides, the CDR3 is TGTGCCAGCAGCTTAGAGTCTACCTATGGCTACACCTTC.